A selection of T cell receptor beta chains follows, all from one sample in a study of cytomegalovirus exposure and HLA in healthy donors. Repertoires were generated with immunoSEQ multiplex PCR, while TCRdb's copy carries only in-frame clones and drops some. Seen here are over 45,000 clones, just over 85% observed once, and the top ten hold about 6.7%. The material sequenced was PBMCs. The receptors shown here come from a woman aged 25 to 39 in good health and CMV-seronegative. CDR3s include the opening cysteine and the closing phenylalanine or tryptophan. A D gene is named only where the DNA matches it firmly. Part of the rows lack a size; the others show once, few, many or a class for expanded clones.

clone_size	v_call	d_call	j_call	cdr3_aa	cdr3_nt
-	TRBV6-5	TRBD1	TRBJ1-5	CASSDQGAHQPQHF	TGTGCCAGCAGTGACCAGGGGGCTCACCAGCCCCAGCATTTT
-	TRBV7-3	-	TRBJ2-1	CASSLNSGPRYNEQFF	TGTGCCAGCAGCTTAAACTCAGGCCCCAGATACAATGAGCAGTTCTTC
once	TRBV4-2	TRBD2	TRBJ2-2	CASSQELAGSGELFF	TGTGCCAGCAGCCAAGAACTAGCGGGATCCGGGGAGCTGTTTTTT
-	TRBV2	TRBD1	TRBJ1-3	CASKRGDSFRNTIYF	TGTGCCAGCAAGAGGGGGGACAGTTTTAGAAACACCATATATTTT
-	TRBV19	-	TRBJ2-2	CASSMVGLTGELFF	TGTGCCAGTAGTATGGTGGGGCTCACCGGGGAGCTGTTTTTT
-	TRBV6-5	TRBD2	TRBJ2-1	CASSYSSLAGVREQFF	TGTGCCAGCAGTTACTCGAGTCTAGCGGGAGTCAGAGAGCAGTTCTTC
-	TRBV5-1	-	TRBJ2-4	CASSLASAPGQDIQYF	TGCGCCAGCAGCTTGGCTTCGGCCCCGGGACAAGACATTCAGTACTTC
-	TRBV28	-	TRBJ1-1	CASSLQGRGTEAFF	TGTGCCAGCAGTTTACAGGGGCGAGGTACTGAAGCTTTCTTT
-	TRBV28	-	TRBJ1-5	CASSENRGNQPQHF	TGTGCCAGCAGCGAAAACAGGGGCAATCAGCCCCAGCATTTT
-	TRBV2	TRBD2	TRBJ2-1	CASRGTSGYNEQFF	TGTGCCAGCAGGGGGACTAGCGGTTACAATGAGCAGTTCTTC
-	TRBV18	TRBD2	TRBJ2-1	CASSPPKGTIYNEQFF	TGTGCCAGCTCACCGCCCAAGGGGACTATTTACAATGAGCAGTTCTTC
-	TRBV7-3	TRBD1	TRBJ2-5	CASSPWTGETQYF	TGTGCCAGCAGCCCCTGGACAGGGGAGACCCAGTACTTC
-	TRBV7-2	-	TRBJ2-5	CASRSPGGGGETQYF	TGTGCCAGCAGGTCACCAGGGGGCGGGGGAGAGACCCAGTACTTC
-	TRBV29-1	-	TRBJ2-3	CSVDRETLGTQYF	TGCAGCGTTGACCGGGAGACGTTGGGGACGCAGTATTTT
-	TRBV7-3	-	TRBJ2-3	CASSLTSQGTQYF	TGTGCCAGCAGCTTAACGTCGCAGGGTACGCAGTATTTT
-	TRBV9	TRBD1	TRBJ2-7	CASSSDRVVYF	TGTGCCAGCAGCTCAGACAGGGTAGTGTACTTC
-	TRBV10-3	-	TRBJ1-1	CAIRVGEGNTEAFF	TGTGCCATCAGGGTTGGGGAGGGGAACACTGAAGCTTTCTTT
-	TRBV5-4	TRBD1	TRBJ2-5	CASSPTGSVETQYF	TGTGCCAGCAGCCCGACAGGGTCCGTGGAGACCCAGTACTTC
many	TRBV5-6	-	TRBJ1-2	CASSPTSNYGYTF	TGTGCCAGCAGCCCGACAAGTAACTATGGCTACACCTTC
-	TRBV5-1	TRBD1	TRBJ1-4	CASSLTGQNNEKLFF	TGCGCCAGCAGCTTGACGGGACAGAATAATGAAAAACTGTTTTTT
-	TRBV29-1	-	TRBJ1-1	CSGGRVTEAFF	TGCAGCGGGGGGAGGGTCACTGAAGCTTTCTTT
-	TRBV28	-	TRBJ1-2	CASNHRSSNYGYTF	TGTGCCAGCAACCACAGGTCCTCTAACTATGGCTACACCTTC
-	TRBV6-5	-	TRBJ1-4	CASGKIQGFGEKLFF	TGTGCCAGCGGGAAAATACAGGGTTTCGGGGAAAAACTGTTTTTT
-	TRBV28	TRBD1	TRBJ1-2	CASTFGQGGYGYTF	TGTGCCAGCACCTTTGGACAGGGAGGCTATGGCTACACCTTC
-	TRBV28	-	TRBJ2-7	CASRKRYEQYF	TGTGCCAGCAGAAAACGGTACGAGCAGTACTTC
-	TRBV28	-	TRBJ1-2	CASSFGGTYGYTF	TGTGCCAGCAGTTTCGGAGGGACCTATGGCTACACCTTC
-	TRBV10-1	-	TRBJ2-7	CASSDGGSYEQYF	TGCGCCAGCAGTGACGGGGGCTCCTACGAGCAGTACTTC
-	TRBV6-5	TRBD1	TRBJ1-2	CASLEMAGGGYGYTF	TGTGCCAGCTTAGAGATGGCAGGGGGCGGCTATGGCTACACCTTC
-	TRBV15	-	TRBJ1-5	CATSSPGRGSNQPQHF	TGTGCCACCAGCAGTCCAGGGCGTGGGAGCAATCAGCCCCAGCATTTT
-	TRBV29-1	-	TRBJ2-5	CSVEDWPEETQYF	TGCAGCGTAGAGGACTGGCCGGAGGAGACCCAGTACTTC
once	TRBV28	TRBD1	TRBJ2-7	CASSLRGLYEQYF	TGTGCCAGCAGTCTCAGGGGGCTCTACGAGCAGTACTTC
-	TRBV28	-	TRBJ2-7	CASTVTPGSYEQYF	TGTGCCAGCACTGTCACCCCGGGGTCCTACGAGCAGTACTTC
once	TRBV4-3	-	TRBJ2-2	CASSQGAVGTYTGELFF	TGCGCCAGCAGCCAGGGGGCGGTTGGCACCTACACCGGGGAGCTGTTTTTT
-	TRBV2	-	TRBJ1-5	CASRPHSNQPQHF	TGTGCCAGCAGGCCACATAGCAATCAGCCCCAGCATTTT
-	TRBV7-3	-	TRBJ2-3	CASSSHRQALGQYF	TGTGCCAGCAGCTCCCATAGACAGGCCCTAGGGCAGTATTTT
-	TRBV9	TRBD1	TRBJ1-1	CASSVGGGSTEAFF	TGTGCCAGCAGCGTAGGAGGGGGCTCCACTGAAGCTTTCTTT
-	TRBV28	-	TRBJ1-2	CASIPGSNYGYTF	TGTGCCAGCATACCGGGGTCTAACTATGGCTACACCTTC
-	TRBV5-3	-	TRBJ1-2	CARSLAKYSKEDGYTF	TGTGCCAGAAGCTTGGCCAAATACAGTAAGGAGGATGGCTACACCTTC
-	TRBV6-5	TRBD2	TRBJ2-1	CASSPGTSGGGEQFF	TGTGCCAGCAGCCCCGGGACTAGCGGGGGGGGTGAGCAGTTCTTC
-	TRBV30	-	TRBJ1-2	CAWDATGLVEYGYTF	TGTGCCTGGGATGCAACGGGACTTGTTGAATATGGCTACACCTTC
-	TRBV13	TRBD2	TRBJ2-7	CASSLVGEGPYEQYF	TGTGCCAGCAGCTTAGTGGGGGAGGGGCCCTACGAGCAGTACTTC
few	TRBV27	TRBD1	TRBJ2-7	CATRGQGAREQYF	TGTGCCACCAGGGGACAGGGGGCGAGGGAGCAGTACTTC